The 24 T cell receptor beta chains listed next were all sequenced from one sample in a study of shared clonotypes between healthy human individuals. The data were produced by immunoSEQ multiplex PCR, yet TCRdb's version contains in-frame clones alone and is incomplete. The sample contains nearly 1,000,000 clones, approximately 80% of which appear only once. Sequencing was carried out using memory CD4+ T cells sorted from blood. Subset reported: CD45RA-negative fraction. These receptors were collected from a man aged 18 to 30 in good health.

The chain couples TRBV9 to TRBJ1-4; perhaps TRBD1 as D (6 bases). Germline assignment: CDR1 SGDLS and CDR2 YYNGEE. The CDR3 contains 16 residues. Between the trimmed V and J ends, which lost 3 bases and 7 bases, there was a span of 19 bases. CDR3 nucleotides: TGTGCCAGCAGCGCACGGTGGGGGGCGCAGAGTGAAAAACTGTTTTTT. Its protein is CASSARWGAQSEKLFF.

The V gene is TRBV30, the J gene TRBJ1-2; tentatively, D is TRBD1 (5 bases). CDR1 is GTSNPN and CDR2 is SVGIG in the germline V gene (reference sequence). V was clipped by 0 bases and J by 4 bases, with 12 bases between them. The CDR3 is 14 amino acids. The DNA of the CDR3 is TGTGCCTGGAGTGTATCTCGGGGCCCCTATGGCTACACCTTC. This sequence encodes CAWSVSRGPYGYTF. The full variable domain, its missing parts supplied by reference TRBV30 and TRBJ1-2, is SQTIHQWPATLVQPVGSPLSLECTVEGTSNPNLYWYRQAAGRGLQLLFYSVGIGQISSEVPQNLSASRPQDRQFILSSKKLLLSDSGFYLCAWSVSRGPYGYTFGSGTRLTVV.

Concerning this clone itself: Other nucleotide sequences from this sample produce the same CDR3. The J gene is TRBJ2-7, the V gene TRBV7-2; D is unresolved. Trimming pared 5 bases from V and 4 bases from J, leaving 12 bases between. CDR3 length equals 13 residues. Germline CDR1 and CDR2: SGHTA and FQGNSA. CDR3 sequence (DNA): TGTGCCAGCAGCCCCCGCCGGTCGTACGAGCAGTACTTC. Amino acids: CASSPRRSYEQYF.

A remark on this clone: Since a much larger clone is just one base distant, this may be a read error. DNA of the CDR3: TGTGCCAGCAGCCAAGCGGTAACTAGCACAGATACGCAGTATTTT. This translates into CASSQAVTSTDTQYF. V usage is TRBV6-1 and J usage is TRBJ2-3, with D perhaps TRBD2 (5 bases). CDR1 MNHNS and CDR2 SASEGT come from the germline V gene. V was pared by 6 bases and J by 0 bases, with 13 bases between. The CDR3 totals 15 residues.

The chain recombines TRBV5-1 with TRBJ1-2; possibly TRBD1 for D (5 bases). The CDR3 has 14 residues. V was clipped by 0 bases and J by 4 bases, with 10 bases between them. Germline assignment: CDR1 SGHRS and CDR2 YFSETQ. The CDR3 bases are TGCGCCAGCAGCTTGGCCCGAGACAGCTATGGCTACACCTTC. Its protein is CASSLARDSYGYTF.

The gene calls are TRBV6-1 and TRBJ1-5; D remains unclear. CDR3 length: 13 amino acids. Germline V lookup: CDR1 MNHNS, CDR2 SASEGT. Trimming took 4 bases from V and 6 from J, leaving 10 bases between them. CDR3 sequence: CASSVTVFQPQHF. The CDR3 nucleotides are TGTGCCAGCAGTGTAACGGTCTTTCAGCCCCAGCATTTT.

Details on this clone: Mismatch with germline at one junction end may stem from a read error. V usage is TRBV6-6 and J usage is TRBJ2-7; D unresolved. Germline V gene sequence: CDR1 MNHNY, CDR2 SVGAGI (reference sequence). This CDR3 has 12 amino acids. CDR3 coding DNA: TGTGCCAGCTCCGTAGATGTGTTCCCTCATCACTTC. Translating it yields CASSVDVFPHHF.

The V call is TRBV7-9, the J call TRBJ2-2; D tentatively fits TRBD1 or TRBD2 (5 bases each). V was cut by 8 bases and J by 6 bases, with 13 bases left in between. This CDR3 region has 13 residues. Per the germline V gene, CDR1 is SEHNR and CDR2 is FQNEAQ (reference sequence). The CDR3 coding sequence is TGTGCCAGCCAGATTGGGGGAGCCGGGGAGCTGTTTTTT. As protein: CASQIGGAGELFF.

The chain combines TRBV2 with TRBJ1-5; 9 nucleotides align to TRBD1. With 6 bases clipped from V and 5 bases from J, the junction kept 5 bases outside the gene matches. The CDR3 has 14 residues. Germline CDR1 and CDR2: SNHLY and FYNNEI. CDR3 sequence: CASRDRGYYQPQHF. CDR3 nucleotides: TGTGCCAGCAGGGACAGGGGATACTATCAGCCCCAGCATTTT.

The chain couples TRBV2 to TRBJ2-3; 11 nucleotides align to TRBD2. The CDR3 consists of 15 residues. Germline CDR1 reads SNHLY; CDR2 reads FYNNEI. V lost 7 bases and J lost 2; bases outside the gene matches: 5. CDR3 sequence reads: CASTGTSGYTDTQYF. In DNA, the CDR3 is TGTGCCAGCACCGGGACTAGCGGTTACACAGATACGCAGTATTTT.

V usage is TRBV13 and J usage is TRBJ1-3, with 7 bases fitting TRBD1. Germline V lookup: CDR1 PRHDT, CDR2 FYEKMQ (reference sequence). J lost 3 bases, V lost 8 bases, and 13 bases had no gene match. This CDR3 has 16 residues. The DNA for the CDR3 is TGTGCCAGCCTCGACAGGGACCGATCAATTGGAAACACCATATATTTT. Translated, it gives CASLDRDRSIGNTIYF.

The chain links TRBV7-9 to TRBJ1-4, with a tentative D call TRBD1 (5 bases). There are 15 residues in the CDR3. The germline V gene encodes CDR1 SEHNR and CDR2 FQNEAQ (reference sequence). V was cut by 0 bases and J by 6 bases, with 11 bases left in between. The CDR3 DNA is TGTGCCAGCAGCTTAGCAGGGGCTGCAGATGAAAAACTGTTTTTT. Translated, it gives CASSLAGAADEKLFF.

J is TRBJ2-7 and V is TRBV5-6; D is undetermined. The CDR3 length is 14 residues. Trimming shortened V by 3 bases and J by 1 base, and 11 bases separated the two germline ends. The germline CDR1 and CDR2 sequences are SGHDT and YYEEEE. CDR3 in DNA: TGTGCCAGCAGCTCCGCAGCAGGATCCTACGAGCAGTACTTC. Amino acids: CASSSAAGSYEQYF.

The rearrangement uses TRBV20-1 and TRBJ2-3; unclear D gene. The germline V gene has CDR1 DFQATT and CDR2 SNEGSKA (reference sequence). CDR3 length: 11 amino acids. With 5 bases removed from V and 9 bases from J, the gap between germline ends came to 12 bases. CDR3 sequence (DNA): TGCAGTGCTCTAAGAGAAGGGACGCAGTATTTT. This gives the protein CSALREGTQYF.

The gene calls are TRBV7-2 and TRBJ2-5; either TRBD1 or TRBD2 may fit D (5 bases each). CDR1 SGHTA and CDR2 FQGNSA come from the germline V gene. This CDR3 is 15 amino acids long. Between the trimmed V and J ends, which lost 5 bases and 4 bases, there was a span of 17 bases. CDR3 coding DNA: TGTGCCAGCAGCCCAGACGGGGCGGTGGGAGAGACCCAGTACTTC. Amino acids: CASSPDGAVGETQYF.

The chain links TRBV28 to TRBJ1-1; 9 bases fit TRBD1. Per the germline V gene, CDR1 is MDHEN and CDR2 is SYDVKM. The CDR3 extends over 15 amino acids. The V and J ends lost 2 bases and 4 bases, in that order; junction bases with no gene match: 5. CDR3 sequence reads: CASSLGGQGGTEAFF. The CDR3 region has the DNA TGTGCCAGCAGTTTAGGGGGACAGGGAGGCACTGAAGCTTTCTTT.

This clone appeared a few times. The chain joins TRBV7-9 to TRBJ2-1; D not certain. V was shortened by 5 bases and J by 0 bases, with 14 bases between the two germline ends. The germline gives CDR1 SEHNR, CDR2 FQNEAQ (reference sequence). The CDR3 length is 16 residues. CDR3 nucleotide sequence: TGTGCCAGCAGCAGCCCCACCCCCAGCTCCTACAATGAGCAGTTCTTC. Translated: CASSSPTPSSYNEQFF.

The table lists this clone with a count of one. The rearrangement links TRBV5-1 to TRBJ2-5, with a tentative D call TRBD2 (5 bases). CDR3 length equals 13 residues. The V gene lost 3 bases and the J gene lost 7 bases, with 13 bases spanning the gap. Germline CDR1 is SGHRS and CDR2 is YFSETQ. CDR3 region: CASSSTSVGTQYF. The CDR3 DNA reads TGCGCCAGCAGCTCAACTAGTGTGGGGACCCAGTACTTC.

The chain couples TRBV19 to TRBJ1-5; D unresolved. Germline values: CDR1 LNHDA, CDR2 SQIVND (reference sequence). Trimming took off 6 bases at V and 6 bases at J, with 9 bases between the two ends. The CDR3 runs to 12 residues. CDR3 sequence (DNA): TGTGCCAGTAGGGTATTAGGTCAGCCCCAGCATTTT. It specifies CASRVLGQPQHF.

V usage is TRBV7-2 and J usage is TRBJ1-2; D is possibly TRBD1 (6 bases). CDR1 is SGHTA, CDR2 FQGNSA, per germline. This CDR3 is built from 14 residues. Trimming took off 3 bases at V and 3 bases at J, with 11 bases between the two ends. DNA of the CDR3: TGTGCCAGCAGCTTGAGACAGGCCTACTATGGCTACACCTTC. Amino acid sequence: CASSLRQAYYGYTF. The variable domain in full, with the rest retrieved from reference TRBV7-2 and TRBJ1-2, is GAGVSQSPSNKVTEKGKDVELRCDPISGHTALYWYRQSLGQGLEFLIYFQGNSAPDKSGLPSDRFSAERTGGSVSTLTIQRTQQEDSAVYLCASSLRQAYYGYTFGSGTRLTVV.

This clone turned up a few times. The chain joins TRBV29-1 to TRBJ2-5; a possible D gene is TRBD1 (5 bases). The V end lost 6 bases, the J end lost 5 bases, and 10 bases lay between the germline ends. This CDR3 comprises 11 residues. CDR1 SQVTM and CDR2 ANQGSEA come from the germline V gene. CDR3 coding DNA: TGCAGCGTCTTGACAGTCGAGACCCAGTACTTC. Translated: CSVLTVETQYF.

This chain connects TRBV5-1 to TRBJ2-7; D is unresolved. CDR3 length: 13 residues. V was trimmed by 0 bases and J by 4 bases, leaving 8 bases between them. CDR1 is SGHRS, CDR2 YFSETQ, per germline. The CDR3 region has the DNA TGCGCCAGCAGCTTGGATGTCAGGTACGAGCAGTACTTC. It specifies CASSLDVRYEQYF.

V gene TRBV11-2 combines with J gene TRBJ2-1; the match to TRBD2 covers 10 bases. The CDR3 runs 16 residues. Trimming took 2 bases from V and 0 from J; bases not matched to a gene: 1. Germline V CDR1 and CDR2: SGHAT, FQNNGV. CDR3 nucleotide sequence: TGTGCCAGCAGCTTAAGACTAGCGGGCTCCTACAATGAGCAGTTCTTC. Translated: CASSLRLAGSYNEQFF.

The table lists this clone with a count of one. V and J are TRBV5-6 and TRBJ2-7; 9 bases line up with TRBD1. The CDR3 has 12 amino acids. Per germline, CDR1 SGHDT and CDR2 YYEEEE. V gave up 5 bases and J gave up 5 bases; unmatched junction bases: 2. CDR3 in amino acids: CASRNRGHEQYF. The CDR3 nucleotides are TGTGCCAGCAGAAACAGGGGGCACGAGCAGTACTTC.